This TCR beta chain appears in the sequencing data of a study of shared clonotypes between healthy human individuals. Study conclusions and caveats: Naive subsets, compared against memory subsets, generally had larger estimated richness values.

Produced via immunoSEQ multiplex PCR; TCRdb's table is partial and in-frame only. The data contain about 1,500,000 clones, about 96% of them singletons. A word on this clone: Its antigen is as yet unknown.

The TCR comes from a man aged 25-45 years in good health. The sequenced sample consisted of naive CD4+ T cells sorted from blood. Subset indicated: CD45RA+ positively selected.

The CDR3 region has the DNA TGTGCCAGCAGTTTGGGGGGGACAGGGAAAGAGACCCAGTACTTC. Its translation: CASSLGGTGKETQYF. The chain links TRBV28 to TRBJ2-5, with 9 bases aligning to TRBD1. The CDR3 covers 15 residues. The V and J ends lost 3 bases and 3 bases, in that order; junction bases with no gene match: 5. From germline, CDR1 is MDHEN and CDR2 SYDVKM.